This T cell receptor beta chain was retrieved from a study of PD-1 blockade in mismatch repair-deficient tumors. V shed 7 bases, J shed 10 bases, and the junction held 7 bases outside the gene matches. The CDR3 spans 14 residues. Germline CDR1 SNHLY, CDR2 FYNNEI. Using immunoSEQ multiplex PCR, the repertoire was profiled, and TCRdb retains in-frame clones only, with some absent. The sample includes roughly 120,000 clones, approximately 80% of them seen just once. The chain joins TRBV2 to TRBJ2-1, with 13 bases that match TRBD2. This TCR was sampled from an adult with mismatch repair-deficient cancer. The input for sequencing was peripheral blood, taken 60 weeks after starting pembrolizumab. The CDR3 DNA is TGTGCCAGCATAGGACTAGCGGGGGCAGGGGAGCAGTTCTTC. Protein: CASIGLAGAGEQFF.